These 20 T cell receptor beta chains were all obtained from the same sample, sequenced in a study of shared clonotypes between healthy human individuals. In the naive CD8 group, cells lacked CD45RO and were positively selected for CCR7, so terminally differentiated effector memory CD45RA+ cells were left out. Libraries were prepared by immunoSEQ multiplex PCR; TCRdb keeps only in-frame clonotypes and omits some of them. The sample lists about 680,000 clones; about 90% were seen once. Source material: naive CD8+ T cells sorted from blood. The receptor set was obtained from a man aged 25 to 40 in good health.

V and J are TRBV6-5 and TRBJ2-1; weak D call: TRBD2 (5 bases). CDR1 is MNHEY, CDR2 SVGAGI, per germline. V was trimmed by 2 bases and J by 8 bases, leaving 13 bases between them. This CDR3 has 14 residues. The DNA for the CDR3 is TGTGCCAGCAGTTACGCGACTGACGGGGATGAGCAGTTCTTC. This gives the protein CASSYATDGDEQFF.

The chain combines TRBV29-1 with TRBJ2-7; tentative D call: TRBD2 (6 bases). V shed 2 bases and J shed 2 bases, with 10 bases lying between them. Germline CDR1 reads SQVTM; CDR2 reads ANQGSEA. The CDR3 loop spans 13 amino acids. This CDR3 is CSVEISGAYEQYF. The CDR3 coding sequence is TGCAGCGTTGAAATTAGCGGCGCCTACGAGCAGTACTTC.

This clone appeared a single time. The chain links TRBV28 to TRBJ2-7, with D unclear. The germline V gene encodes CDR1 MDHEN and CDR2 SYDVKM. Trimming shortened V by 6 bases and J by 3 bases, and 12 bases separated the two germline ends. CDR3 length: 13 amino acids. The CDR3 loop reads CASRQRTFYEQYF. The CDR3 DNA sequence: TGTGCCAGCAGACAGCGTACCTTCTACGAGCAGTACTTC.

V is TRBV6-5 and J is TRBJ2-1; TRBD2 agrees at 7 bases. V gave up 3 bases and J gave up 4 bases; unmatched junction bases: 9. Germline CDR1 and CDR2: MNHEY and SVGAGI. This CDR3 is built from 16 residues. CDR3 nucleotide sequence: TGTGCCAGCAGTTATGGAGTAGGCGGGAGATACAATGAGCAGTTCTTC. It is translated as CASSYGVGGRYNEQFF.

The rearrangement links TRBV5-5 to TRBJ2-7, with TRBD2 as a possible D gene (6 bases). The germline gives CDR1 SGHKS, CDR2 YYEKEE (reference sequence). The CDR3 runs to 16 residues. V lost 0 bases and J 3 bases, leaving 16 bases between the germline ends. CDR3 coding DNA: TGTGCCAGCAGCTTGGAGGCAGCGGGTACCCTCTACGAGCAGTACTTC. This encodes CASSLEAAGTLYEQYF.

A single count supports this clone. This chain connects TRBV7-9 to TRBJ2-1; 10 positions agree with TRBD1. The CDR3 extends over 18 amino acids. Germline values: CDR1 SEHNR, CDR2 FQNEAQ (reference sequence). J was trimmed by 4 bases and V by 6 bases; bases with no gene match: 15. In nucleotides, the CDR3 is TGTGCCAGCAGTTCCACCGGGACAGGGGTCGCCCATTACAATGAGCAGTTCTTC. Its translation: CASSSTGTGVAHYNEQFF. The full variable domain, rest sourced from reference TRBV7-9 and TRBJ2-1, is DTGVSQNPRHKITKRGQNVTFRCDPISEHNRLYWYRQTLGQGPEFLTYFQNEAQLEKSRLLSDRFSAERPKGSFSTLEIQRTEQGDSAMYLCASSSTGTGVAHYNEQFFGPGTRLTVL.

The chain has TRBV28 and TRBJ1-1; D might be TRBD1 (5 bases). Trimming stripped 4 bases from V and 1 base from J, with 10 bases between. The germline V gene has CDR1 MDHEN and CDR2 SYDVKM. CDR3 length: 14 amino acids. The CDR3 spells CASSWDGRNTEAFF. In nucleotides, the CDR3 is TGTGCCAGCAGTTGGGACGGTCGGAACACTGAAGCTTTCTTT.

The chain uses TRBV28 and TRBJ1-5; D unresolved. Deletions cut 6 bases from V and 6 bases from J, with 12 bases between. This CDR3 comprises 13 residues. Germline assignment: CDR1 MDHEN and CDR2 SYDVKM. The CDR3 loop is CASRRQVPQPQHF. CDR3 nucleotide sequence: TGTGCCAGCAGGCGGCAGGTTCCTCAGCCCCAGCATTTT.

Of note for this clone: Other DNA sequences in the sample encode the same CDR3. The chain employs TRBV5-4 and TRBJ2-1, with no clear D. V dropped 0 bases and J dropped 10 bases, with 5 bases sitting between them. Per germline, CDR1 SGHNT and CDR2 YYREEE (reference sequence). The CDR3 contains 11 residues. The CDR3, as DNA: TGTGCCAGCAGCTTGGGAGTCGAGCAGTTCTTC. Encoded protein: CASSLGVEQFF.

The V call is TRBV5-8, the J call TRBJ2-3; a weak D match, TRBD1 (5 bases). The germline V gene has CDR1 SGHTS and CDR2 YDEGEE. This CDR3 spans 14 amino acids. Trimming removed 0 bases from V and 4 bases from J, with 9 bases in between. This CDR3 is CASSLVAGPDTQYF. CDR3 nucleotide sequence: TGTGCCAGCAGCTTGGTGGCAGGGCCAGATACGCAGTATTTT.

The chain has TRBV29-1 and TRBJ2-1; tentatively, D is TRBD2 (5 bases). CDR1 and CDR2 from the germline V gene are SQVTM and ANQGSEA. CDR3 length: 14 amino acids. V was trimmed by 7 bases and J by 0 bases, leaving 13 bases between them. The CDR3 loop is CSGGSVSSYNEQFF. CDR3 in DNA: TGCAGCGGGGGTAGCGTTAGCTCCTACAATGAGCAGTTCTTC.

This chain uses TRBV2 with TRBJ2-2, with TRBD1 as a possible D gene (6 bases). CDR3 size: 14 residues. In germline, CDR1 is SNHLY, CDR2 FYNNEI. Between the trimmed V and J ends, which lost 9 bases and 0 bases, there was a span of 11 bases. The CDR3 protein is CASYGTSNTGELFF. CDR3 sequence (DNA): TGTGCCAGTTACGGGACATCGAACACCGGGGAGCTGTTTTTT.

This sequence joins TRBV6-6 and TRBJ2-1; 9 bases map to TRBD1. The J segment lost 6 bases and the V segment lost 8 bases, leaving 8 bases of the junction unmatched. This CDR3 region has 14 residues. The germline CDR1 and CDR2 sequences are MNHNY and SVGAGI (reference sequence). In nucleotides, the CDR3 is TGTGCCAGCTCTTGGGGACAGGGATCCAATGAGCAGTTCTTC. Translation: CASSWGQGSNEQFF.

This clone has a single count. The chain links TRBV27 to TRBJ2-5; TRBD2 agrees at 11 bases. CDR3 length: 16 residues. The ends lost 5 bases at V and 4 bases at J; junction bases unmatched: 9. Per the germline V gene, CDR1 is MNHEY and CDR2 is SMNVEV (reference sequence). The CDR3 is CASSPIAGGPGETQYF. The CDR3 nucleotides are TGTGCCAGCAGTCCCATAGCGGGAGGGCCAGGAGAGACCCAGTACTTC.

The chain combines TRBV10-2 with TRBJ2-7; 8 bases are a match to TRBD1. The germline gives CDR1 WSHSY, CDR2 SAAADI. This CDR3 is built from 16 residues. V dropped 3 bases and J dropped 5; count of bases not matched to a gene: 12. CDR3 sequence: CASSEGRQGNIHEQYF. The CDR3 nucleotides read TGCGCCAGCAGTGAAGGTCGACAGGGGAATATCCACGAGCAGTACTTC.

V usage is TRBV4-3 and J usage is TRBJ2-5; the D call may be TRBD1 or TRBD2 (5 bases each). Trimming removed 2 bases from V and 5 bases from J, with 15 bases in between. Germline lookup yields CDR1 LGHNA and CDR2 YSLEER. This CDR3 is built from 15 residues. The CDR3 reads CASSQNHWGGETQYF. CDR3 bases: TGCGCCAGCAGCCAAAACCACTGGGGCGGGGAGACCCAGTACTTC.

The rearrangement links TRBV4-3 to TRBJ1-3; D may be TRBD1 (6 bases). The CDR3 contains 14 residues. Trimming shortened V by 3 bases and J by 4 bases, and 10 bases separated the two germline ends. Germline V gene sequence: CDR1 LGHNA, CDR2 YSLEER. CDR3 loop: CASSQTGEGNTIYF. The CDR3 coding sequence is TGCGCCAGCAGCCAGACAGGAGAAGGAAACACCATATATTTT.

The J gene is TRBJ2-7, the V gene TRBV2; D remains unclear. The germline gives CDR1 SNHLY, CDR2 FYNNEI. Trimming stripped 7 bases from V and 3 bases from J, with 10 bases between. The CDR3 is 12 residues long. In nucleotides, the CDR3 is TGTGCCAGCATGGGAAGCATCTACGAGCAGTACTTC. Translation gives CASMGSIYEQYF.

The chain uses TRBV10-1 and TRBJ2-2, with a possible D match to TRBD2 (5 bases). V was clipped by 6 bases and J by 2 bases, with 7 bases between them. There are 13 residues in the CDR3. The germline V gene has CDR1 WNHNN and CDR2 SYGVQD (reference sequence). The CDR3 loop reads CASRDSNTGELFF. The DNA of the CDR3 is TGCGCCAGCAGGGACTCTAACACCGGGGAGCTGTTTTTT.

In nucleotides, the CDR3 is TGTGCCAGAGGTTACCAGGGGTGGGCCTACGAGCAGTACTTC. Protein product: CARGYQGWAYEQYF. The chain uses TRBV2 and TRBJ2-7; D may be TRBD1 (6 bases). Trimming cost V 9 bases and J 2 bases, with 17 bases left between them. Germline CDR1 and CDR2: SNHLY and FYNNEI. The CDR3 has 14 residues.